This TCR beta chain comes out of a study of blood T cell repertoires in COVID-19. About the study: T cells, B-cell-depleted T cells, or PBMCs provided the cDNA or gDNA that served as material.

Method: immunoSEQ multiplex PCR; TCRdb's copy keeps in-frame clones and lacks some. The sample has under 200,000 clones, 88% seen once; the top ten hold roughly 6%. The CDR3 is made up of 12 amino acids. The V and J ends lost 6 bases and 2 bases respectively, with 7 bases between them. CDR1 and CDR2 from the germline V gene are MDHEN and SYDVKM. J is TRBJ2-5 and V is TRBV28, with D perhaps TRBD2 (5 bases). The source of this sequence is a man aged 35 to 55 with active or convalescent COVID-19. The sequencing sample was made of peripheral blood. The CDR3 sequence is CASSWRQETQYF. The CDR3 DNA follows: TGTGCCAGCAGCTGGAGGCAAGAGACCCAGTACTTC.